These 17 T cell receptor beta chains share one sample of origin, sequenced in a study of blood T cell repertoires in COVID-19. This table comes from immunoSEQ multiplex PCR, and its TCRdb copy is limited to in-frame clones, with some not included. This table has about 310,000 clones, around 86% appearing once. Sequences were obtained from peripheral blood. The receptors stem from a middle-aged man with active or convalescent COVID-19.

The J gene is TRBJ1-2, the V gene TRBV4-3; possible D gene TRBD1, 5 bases. This CDR3 is built from 20 residues. V was shortened by 0 bases and J by 0 bases, with 23 bases between the two germline ends. The germline CDR1 and CDR2 sequences are LGHNA and YSLEER. The CDR3 is CASSQDSWGGKTATNYGYTF. In DNA, the CDR3 is TGCGCCAGCAGCCAAGACTCTTGGGGGGGGAAGACCGCGACTAACTATGGCTACACCTTC.

The chain has TRBV28 and TRBJ1-2, with 7 bases fitting TRBD1. CDR1 MDHEN and CDR2 SYDVKM come from the germline V gene. The CDR3 runs 13 residues. V lost 7 bases to trimming and J lost 2 bases; unmatched junction nucleotides: 4. The CDR3 loop is CASNSQGNYGYTF. CDR3 bases: TGTGCCAGCAACTCACAGGGGAACTATGGCTACACCTTC.

The CDR3 DNA is TGTGCTAGTGGTTCTGGTCAGGCGAACACTGAAGCTTTCTTT. It specifies CASGSGQANTEAFF. V and J are TRBV12-5 and TRBJ1-1; D is uncertain. The CDR3 loop spans 14 amino acids. The ends were cut back, 4 bases at V and 1 base at J, with 10 bases in the middle. The V gene's germline CDR1 is LGHNT and CDR2 FRNRAP.

This clone has a single count. The gene calls are TRBV11-2 and TRBJ2-3; 10 nucleotides line up with TRBD2. CDR3 length: 16 residues. Germline V gene sequence: CDR1 SGHAT, CDR2 FQNNGV. With 0 bases clipped from V and 0 bases from J, the junction kept 0 bases outside the gene matches. The CDR3 nucleotides read TGTGCCAGCAGCTTAGAGACTAGCGGGAGCACAGATACGCAGTATTTT. It translates to CASSLETSGSTDTQYF.

The chain links TRBV2 to TRBJ2-6; D remains unclear. Trimming took off 10 bases at V and 2 bases at J, with 15 bases between the two ends. The V gene's germline CDR1 is SNHLY and CDR2 FYNNEI. The CDR3 has 15 residues. CDR3 protein: CAIPSDSAGANVLTF. The CDR3 nucleotides are TGTGCCATCCCCTCTGACTCGGCTGGGGCCAACGTCCTGACTTTC.

This sequence joins TRBV3-1 (or the pseudogene TRBV3-2) and TRBJ1-1; possible D gene TRBD1, 5 bases. CDR3 length equals 13 residues. V was pared by 4 bases and J by 3 bases, with 9 bases between. Germline V gene lookup returns CDR1 LGHDT and CDR2 YNNKEL (reference sequence). CDR3 residues: CASSPTEHTEAFF. The CDR3 DNA sequence: TGTGCCAGCAGCCCGACAGAACACACTGAAGCTTTCTTT.

This chain uses TRBV3-1 (or the pseudogene TRBV3-2) with TRBJ1-6, with D possibly matching TRBD1 (5 bases). V was clipped by 0 bases and J by 2 bases, with 14 bases between them. The CDR3 consists of 18 residues. Germline CDR1 and CDR2: LGHDT and YNNKEL (reference sequence). The CDR3 DNA sequence: TGTGCCAGCAGCCAAGAGTCGACGGGGGTCACCTATAATTCACCCCTCCACTTT. As protein: CASSQESTGVTYNSPLHF.

This clone has just one count. The rearrangement joins TRBV6-1 to TRBJ1-5; perhaps TRBD1 as D (5 bases). Germline CDR1 MNHNS, CDR2 SASEGT. The V and J ends lost 3 bases and 0 bases respectively, with 9 bases between them. The CDR3 extends over 15 amino acids. The CDR3 sequence is CASSDRQISNQPQHF. For the CDR3, the DNA is TGTGCCAGCAGTGACCGACAGATTAGCAATCAGCCCCAGCATTTT.

The rearrangement links TRBV27 to TRBJ2-7; D may be TRBD1 (6 bases). There are 14 residues in the CDR3. Per germline, CDR1 MNHEY and CDR2 SMNVEV (reference sequence). Between the trimmed V and J ends, which lost 5 bases and 2 bases, there was a span of 13 bases. The CDR3 protein is CASSASRGAYEQYF. The CDR3 region has the DNA TGTGCCAGCAGTGCGTCCAGGGGTGCCTACGAGCAGTACTTC.

This clone was counted many times. V and J are TRBV4-3 and TRBJ1-6; D is unclear. V was pared by 1 base and J by 8 bases, with 6 bases between. Germline assignment: CDR1 LGHNA and CDR2 YSLEER. This CDR3 spans 13 amino acids. The CDR3 DNA reads as TGCGCCAGCAGCCAAGTAGAAGATTCACCCCTCCACTTT. Translation: CASSQVEDSPLHF.

The chain has TRBV3-1 (or the pseudogene TRBV3-2) and TRBJ1-3; D uncertain. Trimming took off 4 bases at V and 0 bases at J, with 10 bases between the two ends. In germline, CDR1 is LGHDT, CDR2 YNNKEL (reference sequence). This CDR3 spans 15 amino acids. The CDR3 reads CASSLSTISGNTIYF. Here the CDR3 DNA reads TGTGCCAGCAGCCTAAGCACGATCTCTGGAAACACCATATATTTT.

The CDR3, as DNA: TGTGCCAGCAGCTTAATCGCCCCAGCGAGCGATACGCAGTATTTT. Amino acids: CASSLIAPASDTQYF. The chain uses TRBV13 and TRBJ2-3, with unresolved D. The CDR3 has 15 amino acids. With 2 bases removed from V and 6 bases from J, the gap between germline ends came to 15 bases. Looked up from germline, CDR1 is PRHDT and CDR2 is FYEKMQ (reference sequence).

The rearrangement uses TRBV28 and TRBJ1-2; weak D call: TRBD1 (5 bases). The germline V and J ends were trimmed by 2 bases and 2 bases, with 18 bases remaining between them. The CDR3 has 17 residues. Germline CDR1 reads MDHEN; CDR2 reads SYDVKM. The chain's CDR3 is CASSLVQVLQGNYGYTF. CDR3 DNA: TGTGCCAGCAGTTTAGTTCAAGTTTTGCAGGGCAACTATGGCTACACCTTC.

Regarding this clone: Other DNA sequences from this sample encode an identical CDR3 as well. The V call is TRBV3-1 (or the pseudogene TRBV3-2), the J call TRBJ1-2; D is undetermined. Deletions cut 1 base from V and 3 bases from J, with 6 bases between. From germline, CDR1 is LGHDT and CDR2 YNNKEL (reference sequence). The CDR3 totals 13 residues. CDR3 sequence: CASSQAGYYGYTF. The DNA of the CDR3 is TGTGCCAGCAGCCAAGCAGGATACTATGGCTACACCTTC.

This chain joins TRBV19 and TRBJ1-2; TRBD1 matches at 9 bases. The CDR3 runs 13 residues. Per the germline V gene, CDR1 is LNHDA and CDR2 is SQIVND (reference sequence). Trimming at V came to 9 bases and at J to 8 bases, leaving 10 bases not matched to a gene. Here the CDR3 reads CASGIGQGKGYTF. DNA of the CDR3: TGTGCCAGCGGAATCGGACAGGGGAAAGGCTACACCTTC.

The V and J genes are TRBV20-1 and TRBJ1-2; no reliable D call. The germline gives CDR1 DFQATT, CDR2 SNEGSKA (reference sequence). The V end was cut by 3 bases, the J end by 6 bases, with 11 bases between. This CDR3 has 12 amino acids. The CDR3 bases are TGCAGTGCTAGTTTTCGAGGGAATGGCTACACCTTC. It specifies CSASFRGNGYTF.

The chain couples TRBV28 to TRBJ2-5; the D is unclear. This CDR3 has 13 residues. The V and J ends lost 1 base and 4 bases respectively, with 7 bases between them. The germline V gene has CDR1 MDHEN and CDR2 SYDVKM. DNA of the CDR3: TGTGCCAGCAGTTTATCCCCGAGAGAGACCCAGTACTTC. Its translation: CASSLSPRETQYF.